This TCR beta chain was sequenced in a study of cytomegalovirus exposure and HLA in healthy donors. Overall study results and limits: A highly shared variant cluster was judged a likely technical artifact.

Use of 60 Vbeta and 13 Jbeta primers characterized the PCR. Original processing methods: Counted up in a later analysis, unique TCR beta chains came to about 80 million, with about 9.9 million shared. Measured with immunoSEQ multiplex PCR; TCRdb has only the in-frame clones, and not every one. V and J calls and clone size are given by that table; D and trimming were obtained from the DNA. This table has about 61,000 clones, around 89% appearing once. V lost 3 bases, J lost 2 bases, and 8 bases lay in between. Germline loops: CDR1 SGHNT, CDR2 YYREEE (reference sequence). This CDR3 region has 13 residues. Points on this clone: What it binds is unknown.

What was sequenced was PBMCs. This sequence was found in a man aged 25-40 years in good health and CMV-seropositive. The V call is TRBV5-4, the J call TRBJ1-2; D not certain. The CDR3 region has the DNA TGTGCCAGCAGCTCTTCCTTAAACTATGGCTACACCTTC. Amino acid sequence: CASSSSLNYGYTF.